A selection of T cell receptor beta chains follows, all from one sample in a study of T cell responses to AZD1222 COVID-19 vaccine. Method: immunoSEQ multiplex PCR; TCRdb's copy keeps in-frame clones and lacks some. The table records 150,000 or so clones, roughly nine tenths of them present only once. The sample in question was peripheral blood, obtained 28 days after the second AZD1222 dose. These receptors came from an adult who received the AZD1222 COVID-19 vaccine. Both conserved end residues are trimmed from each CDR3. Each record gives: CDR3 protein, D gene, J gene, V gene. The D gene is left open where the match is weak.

SVSDRGGTYEKLF | TRBD1 | TRBJ1-4 | TRBV29-1
ALSPGGAGTDTQY | TRBD2 | TRBJ2-3 | TRBV10-3
ASGSSEQY | . | TRBJ2-7 | TRBV12-5
ASSQDWGTAQPQH | . | TRBJ1-5 | TRBV3-1/TRBV3-2
ASSITTGEDNSPLH | TRBD1 | TRBJ1-6 | TRBV19
ASSLNMGEQY | . | TRBJ2-7 | TRBV7-2
ATLDRPEKLF | TRBD1 | TRBJ1-4 | TRBV7-9
ASSLPSRTSGDEQY | TRBD2 | TRBJ2-7 | TRBV5-1
ASSRGSPGTYNTGELF | . | TRBJ2-2 | TRBV7-6
ASSAVRGQGYGSYGYT | TRBD1 | TRBJ1-2 | TRBV7-9
ASSLGLAGREQF | TRBD2 | TRBJ2-1 | TRBV28
ASSLVGRDQPQH | . | TRBJ1-5 | TRBV7-2
ASSLNPGRYQPQH | . | TRBJ1-5 | TRBV6-2/TRBV6-3
ASSSTSGGAGEQF | TRBD2 | TRBJ2-1 | TRBV7-6
ASSLNGGGGETQY | . | TRBJ2-5 | TRBV7-3
ATSRGGTDVGGYT | TRBD1 | TRBJ1-2 | TRBV15
SVEARSGGPRSYGYT | TRBD1 | TRBJ1-2 | TRBV29-1